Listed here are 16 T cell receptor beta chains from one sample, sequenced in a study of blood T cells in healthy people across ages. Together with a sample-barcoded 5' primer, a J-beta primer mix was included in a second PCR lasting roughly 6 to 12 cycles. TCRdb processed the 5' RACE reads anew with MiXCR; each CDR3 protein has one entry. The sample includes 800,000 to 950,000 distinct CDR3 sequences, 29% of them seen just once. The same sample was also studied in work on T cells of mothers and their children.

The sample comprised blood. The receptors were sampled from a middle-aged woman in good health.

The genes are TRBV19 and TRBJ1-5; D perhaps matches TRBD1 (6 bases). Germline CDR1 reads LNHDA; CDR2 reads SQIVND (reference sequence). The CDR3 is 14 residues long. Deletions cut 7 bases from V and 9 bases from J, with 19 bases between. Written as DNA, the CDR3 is TGTGCCAGTACCAACCGGGACATCGGCCGGCCCCAGCATTTT. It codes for CASTNRDIGRPQHF.

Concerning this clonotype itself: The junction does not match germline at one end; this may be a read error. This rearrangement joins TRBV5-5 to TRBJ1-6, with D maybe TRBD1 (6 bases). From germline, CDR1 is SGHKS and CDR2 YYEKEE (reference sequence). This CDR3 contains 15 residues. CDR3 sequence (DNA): TGTGCCAGCAGCTTATCGTCACAGGGAAATTCGCCCCTCCACTTT. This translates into CASSLSSQGNSPLHF.

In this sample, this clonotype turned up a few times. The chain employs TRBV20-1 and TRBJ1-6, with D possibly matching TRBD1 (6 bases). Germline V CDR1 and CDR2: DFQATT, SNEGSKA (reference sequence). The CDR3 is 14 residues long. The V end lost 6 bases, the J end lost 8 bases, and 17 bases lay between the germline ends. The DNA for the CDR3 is TGCAGTGCCCGGGCCGGGGGCGGGGATTCACCCCTCCACTTT. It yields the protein CSARAGGGDSPLHF.

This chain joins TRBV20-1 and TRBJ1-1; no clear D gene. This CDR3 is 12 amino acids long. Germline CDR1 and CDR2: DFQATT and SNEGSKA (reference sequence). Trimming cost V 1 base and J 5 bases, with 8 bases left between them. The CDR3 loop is CSARAPGTEAFF. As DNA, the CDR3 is TGCAGTGCTAGAGCCCCGGGGACTGAAGCTTTCTTT.

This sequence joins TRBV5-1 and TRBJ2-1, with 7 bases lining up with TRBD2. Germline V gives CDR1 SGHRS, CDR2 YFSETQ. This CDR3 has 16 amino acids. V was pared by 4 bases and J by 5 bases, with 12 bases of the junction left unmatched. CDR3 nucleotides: TGCGCCAGCAGCCTAGAGACCGGGACTACAAACAATGAGCAGTTCTTC. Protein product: CASSLETGTTNNEQFF.

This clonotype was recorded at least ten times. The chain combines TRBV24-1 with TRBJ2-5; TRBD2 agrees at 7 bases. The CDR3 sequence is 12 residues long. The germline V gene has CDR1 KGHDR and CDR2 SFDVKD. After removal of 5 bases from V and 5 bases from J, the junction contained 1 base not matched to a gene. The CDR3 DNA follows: TGTGCCACCAGTGGGGAGGGGGAGACCCAGTACTTC. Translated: CATSGEGETQYF.

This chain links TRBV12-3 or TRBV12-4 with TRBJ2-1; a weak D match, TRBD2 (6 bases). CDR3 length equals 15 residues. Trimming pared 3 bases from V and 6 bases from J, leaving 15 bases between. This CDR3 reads CASSLRGSQLNEQFF. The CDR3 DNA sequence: TGTGCCAGCAGTTTGCGGGGTAGCCAACTCAATGAGCAGTTCTTC.

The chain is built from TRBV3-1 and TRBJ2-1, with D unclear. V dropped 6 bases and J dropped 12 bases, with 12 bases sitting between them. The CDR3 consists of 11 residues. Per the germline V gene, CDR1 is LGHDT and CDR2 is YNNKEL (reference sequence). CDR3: CASRSSYGQFF. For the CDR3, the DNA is TGTGCCAGCAGGAGCTCCTACGGGCAGTTCTTC.

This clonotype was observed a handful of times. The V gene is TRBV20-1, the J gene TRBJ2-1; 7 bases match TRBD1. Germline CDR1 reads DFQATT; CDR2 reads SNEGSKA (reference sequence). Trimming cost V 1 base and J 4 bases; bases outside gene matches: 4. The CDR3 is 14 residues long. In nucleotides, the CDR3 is TGCAGTGCTAGAGGCAGACAGGGTTACAATGAGCAGTTCTTC. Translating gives CSARGRQGYNEQFF.

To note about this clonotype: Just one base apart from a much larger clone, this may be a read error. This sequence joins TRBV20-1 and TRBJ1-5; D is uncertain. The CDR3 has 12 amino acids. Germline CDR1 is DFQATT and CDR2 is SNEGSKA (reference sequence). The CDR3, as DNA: TGCAGTGCAATGGAGGGAAATCAGCCCCGGCATTTT. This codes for CSAMEGNQPRHF.

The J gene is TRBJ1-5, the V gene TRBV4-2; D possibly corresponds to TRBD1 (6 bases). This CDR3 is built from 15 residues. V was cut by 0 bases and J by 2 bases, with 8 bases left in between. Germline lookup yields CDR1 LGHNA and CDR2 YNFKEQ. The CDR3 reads CASSQESGGNQPQHF. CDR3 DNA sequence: TGTGCCAGCAGCCAAGAATCAGGGGGCAATCAGCCCCAGCATTTT.

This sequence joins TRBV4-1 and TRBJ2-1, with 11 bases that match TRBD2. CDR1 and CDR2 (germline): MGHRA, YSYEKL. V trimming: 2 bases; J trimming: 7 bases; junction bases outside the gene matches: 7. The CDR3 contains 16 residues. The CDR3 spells CASSQFATSGGNEQFF. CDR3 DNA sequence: TGCGCCAGCAGCCAATTCGCTACTAGCGGGGGTAATGAGCAGTTCTTC.

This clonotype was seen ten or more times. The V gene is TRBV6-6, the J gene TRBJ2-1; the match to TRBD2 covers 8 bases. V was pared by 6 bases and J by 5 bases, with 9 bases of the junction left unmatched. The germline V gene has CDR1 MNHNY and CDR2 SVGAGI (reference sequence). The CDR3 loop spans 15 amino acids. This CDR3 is CASSSSGGGHNEQFF. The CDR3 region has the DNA TGTGCCAGCAGCTCTTCTGGCGGGGGGCACAATGAGCAGTTCTTC.

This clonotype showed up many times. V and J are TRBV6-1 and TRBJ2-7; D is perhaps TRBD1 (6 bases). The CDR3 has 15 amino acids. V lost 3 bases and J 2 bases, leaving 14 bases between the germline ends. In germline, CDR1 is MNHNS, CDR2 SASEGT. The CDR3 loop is CASSERPGEPYEQYF. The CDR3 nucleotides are TGTGCCAGCAGTGAGCGGCCAGGGGAACCCTACGAGCAGTACTTC.

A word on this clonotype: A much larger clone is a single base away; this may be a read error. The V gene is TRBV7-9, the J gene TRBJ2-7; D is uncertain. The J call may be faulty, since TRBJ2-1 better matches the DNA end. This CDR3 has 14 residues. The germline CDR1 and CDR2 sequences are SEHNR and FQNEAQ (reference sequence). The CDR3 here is CASSLGAVSYEQFF. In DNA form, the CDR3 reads TGTGCCAGCAGCTTAGGGGCAGTCTCCTACGAGCAGTTCTTC.

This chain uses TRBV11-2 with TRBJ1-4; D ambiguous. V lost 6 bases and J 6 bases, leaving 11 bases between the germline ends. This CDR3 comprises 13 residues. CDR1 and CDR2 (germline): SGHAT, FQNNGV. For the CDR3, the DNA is TGTGCCAGCAGTTCCACCGGGGATGAAAAACTGTTTTTT. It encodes CASSSTGDEKLFF.